These T cell receptor beta chains were read from a single sample in a study of blood T cell repertoires in COVID-19. TCRdb's copy holds only in-frame clones and misses some; the assay was immunoSEQ multiplex PCR. The sample has roughly 150,000 clones, 75% to 90% seen once. Sample: PBMCs or T cells enriched from blood (not recorded which). These receptors originate from a man between 65 and 80 years old who had been exposed to COVID-19. The CDR3 runs from the conserved cysteine through the conserved F or W. D genes are given only for firm matches. Part of the rows lack a size; the others show once, few, many or a class for expanded clones.

DNA	CDR3	D	V	J	size
TGTGCCAGTAGTAGCAGGGGGCGGGCTGAAGCTTTCTTT	CASSSRGRAEAFF	TRBD1	TRBV19	TRBJ1-1	-
TGTGCCACCAGTGACCCCGGGACAGGGGATGCGGAGACCCAGTACTTC	CATSDPGTGDAETQYF	TRBD1	TRBV24-1	TRBJ2-5	-
TGTGCCAGCAGTTTAAAGACAAACTATGGCTACACCTTC	CASSLKTNYGYTF	-	TRBV27	TRBJ1-2	-
TGTGCCAGCAGCAAAGCCTTGGCCAGGATTGACTATGGCTACACCTTC	CASSKALARIDYGYTF	-	TRBV5-6	TRBJ1-2	-
TGCGCCAGCAGCTTGGAGGGACAACCTTCGCTCTATGGCTACACCTTC	CASSLEGQPSLYGYTF	-	TRBV5-1	TRBJ1-2	-
TGTGCCAGCAGCCTCGGACACACAGCATACAATGAGCAGTTCTTC	CASSLGHTAYNEQFF	-	TRBV6-5	TRBJ2-1	-
TGTGCCAGCAGCCAATCAAACCGGGACTACCTGAGGGACGAGCAGTACTTC	CASSQSNRDYLRDEQYF	TRBD2	TRBV14	TRBJ2-7	-
TGCGCCAGCAGCTTGGCCTTGTGGGACAGAAACAATGAGCAGTTCTTC	CASSLALWDRNNEQFF	TRBD1	TRBV5-1	TRBJ2-1	once
TGCGCCAGCAGCCAAGGTATGAGGACTGTAATGCAAGAGACCCAGTACTTC	CASSQGMRTVMQETQYF	-	TRBV4-1	TRBJ2-5	-
TGTGCCAGTAGTATGTCGGACAGGGGGGTCTATGGCTACACCTTC	CASSMSDRGVYGYTF	TRBD1	TRBV19	TRBJ1-2	-
TGTGCCAGCAGTTCTGGGACAGGGGTGGTGCGCGAAAAACTGTTTTTT	CASSSGTGVVREKLFF	TRBD1	TRBV6-2/TRBV6-3	TRBJ1-4	-
TGTGCCAGCAGTGCGGTAAAAGGAAACACCATATATTTT	CASSAVKGNTIYF	-	TRBV2	TRBJ1-3	-
TGTGCCAGCAGCTTGGAGGGACTCATTCTACGCGAGCAGTACTTC	CASSLEGLILREQYF	-	TRBV5-6	TRBJ2-7	-
TGTGCCAGCAGTTTACAGGGGGCCTCCTACGAGCAGTACTTC	CASSLQGASYEQYF	TRBD1	TRBV27	TRBJ2-7	-
TGCGCCAGCAGCCCAGCGCCTGGCAAAATTCAGTACTTC	CASSPAPGKIQYF	-	TRBV4-3	TRBJ2-4	-
TGTGCCAGTAGAGGGGGACAGGGTGGATCACCCCTCCACTTT	CASRGGQGGSPLHF	TRBD1	TRBV19	TRBJ1-6	-
TGTGCCAGCACCAAGTCGACAGAGCCCCAGCATTTT	CASTKSTEPQHF	-	TRBV28	TRBJ1-5	-
TGTGCCAGCAGTTTAGCGACTAGCGGTTCCTACGAGCAGTACTTC	CASSLATSGSYEQYF	TRBD2	TRBV28	TRBJ2-7	few
TGTGCCAGCAGTCCATCAATTACGGCTGAAGCTTTCTTT	CASSPSITAEAFF	-	TRBV12-3/TRBV12-4	TRBJ1-1	-
TGTGCCAGCAGCTCGAGGACTAGCGGGTCTGTCGGGGAGCTGTTTTTT	CASSSRTSGSVGELFF	TRBD2	TRBV7-9	TRBJ2-2	-
TGTGCCAGCAGCCAGAACAGGGGTCTAGGCTATGGCTACACCTTC	CASSQNRGLGYGYTF	TRBD1	TRBV3-1/TRBV3-2	TRBJ1-2	-
TGTGCCAGCAGCCCCCCAGGAAATCCGATGGACATTCAGTACTTC	CASSPPGNPMDIQYF	-	TRBV6-5	TRBJ2-4	-
TGTGCCAGCAGCCAGGGGGACTTGTTCAACGAGCAGTACTTC	CASSQGDLFNEQYF	-	TRBV27	TRBJ2-7	-
TGTGCCTCTTCCCGGGACTACATTAATGAAAAACTGTTTTTT	CASSRDYINEKLFF	-	TRBV19	TRBJ1-4	-
TGTGCCAGCAGCGGACAGGATTATTCACCCCTCCACTTT	CASSGQDYSPLHF	-	TRBV9	TRBJ1-6	once
TGTGCCAGCAGCTTAGTCCCACAGGGCTACGAGCAGTACTTC	CASSLVPQGYEQYF	-	TRBV7-8	TRBJ2-7	-
TGTGCCAGCAGTTTGGGGCGGGGGGTCTACAATGAGCAGTTCTTC	CASSLGRGVYNEQFF	TRBD2	TRBV27	TRBJ2-1	-
TGTGCCAGCAGAGTGACAGTCAGTCAGGCCCAGCATTTT	CASRVTVSQAQHF	-	TRBV6-5	TRBJ1-5	-
TGTGCCAGCAATGCTGTCGGGGGTCAGCCCCAGCATTTT	CASNAVGGQPQHF	-	TRBV2	TRBJ1-5	-
TGTGCCAGCAGCTCGGGAGGGCCGTCGAATGAGCAGTTCTTC	CASSSGGPSNEQFF	TRBD2	TRBV11-2	TRBJ2-1	-
TGTGCCAGCAGCGTAGTTGGCAGCTCCTACGAGCAGTACTTC	CASSVVGSSYEQYF	-	TRBV9	TRBJ2-7	-
TGTGCCAGTAGGGATAGACTAGCGGGAGTTGAGACCCAGTACTTC	CASRDRLAGVETQYF	TRBD2	TRBV19	TRBJ2-5	-
TGTGCCAGCAGTTTATCAGGTCCAGCGGGGTATTCCTACAATGAGCAGTTCTTC	CASSLSGPAGYSYNEQFF	TRBD2	TRBV27	TRBJ2-1	few
TGCAGTGCCTATATGAACACTGAAGCTTTCTTT	CSAYMNTEAFF	-	TRBV20-1	TRBJ1-1	-
TGTGCCAGCAGTTACAGGGGCGGCGGTCAGCCCCAGCATTTT	CASSYRGGGQPQHF	-	TRBV6-5	TRBJ1-5	-
TGTGCCAGTAGTACGCAGGGGGCGCAGGCCGGGGAGCTGTTTTTT	CASSTQGAQAGELFF	TRBD1	TRBV19	TRBJ2-2	-
TGTGCCAGCAGCTTAGGCGGGTACCAAGAGACCCAGTACTTC	CASSLGGYQETQYF	-	TRBV7-2	TRBJ2-5	-
TGTGCCAGTAGTACTGGACAGAGGATAGGCGGGGAGCTGTTTTTT	CASSTGQRIGGELFF	-	TRBV19	TRBJ2-2	few
TGTGCCTCACAGGGGACAAACACTGAAGCTTTCTTT	CASQGTNTEAFF	TRBD1	TRBV30	TRBJ1-1	once
TGTGCCAGCAGCTTGACTAGCGGGAGTTACGAGCAGTACTTC	CASSLTSGSYEQYF	TRBD2	TRBV7-2	TRBJ2-7	once
TGCGCCAGCAGCGAAGGAGCGGGAGTTCTAGATACGCAGTATTTT	CASSEGAGVLDTQYF	TRBD2	TRBV4-1	TRBJ2-3	-
TGCGCCAGCAGCTTGGCCGGGATCCAGCGGGAAAAACTGTTTTTT	CASSLAGIQREKLFF	-	TRBV5-1	TRBJ1-4	-
TGTGCCAGCAGCTTAGGTACAGCGGGGGGCTCTGGAAACACCATATATTTT	CASSLGTAGGSGNTIYF	-	TRBV7-8	TRBJ1-3	-
TGTGCCAGCAGTGCAGCCGAGAGGGACGAGCAGTACTTC	CASSAAERDEQYF	-	TRBV6-2/TRBV6-3	TRBJ2-7	-
TGTGCCAGCAGCTCCATTGATGCGACTGAAGCTTTCTTT	CASSSIDATEAFF	-	TRBV3-1/TRBV3-2	TRBJ1-1	-
TGTGCCAGCAGCAAGGACACGTCAAATTCACCCCTCCACTTT	CASSKDTSNSPLHF	-	TRBV11-2	TRBJ1-6	few
TGCGCCAGCAGCATCGGGGAGGGTGGTAATTCACCCCTCCACTTT	CASSIGEGGNSPLHF	-	TRBV4-1	TRBJ1-6	-
TGTGCCAGCAGCTTAGGACAGGGAGGAAACACCATATATTTT	CASSLGQGGNTIYF	TRBD1	TRBV7-9	TRBJ1-3	few
TGTGCCAGCAGCCCAAATACCGGGACTAGCGGGCAGACCCAGTACTTC	CASSPNTGTSGQTQYF	TRBD2	TRBV5-4	TRBJ2-5	-
TGTGCCAGCAGCTCACAGGAGACGTATAGCAATCAGCCCCAGCATTTT	CASSSQETYSNQPQHF	-	TRBV5-5	TRBJ1-5	-
TGTGCCAGCAATAAAAGGGGGCCCACTGAAGCTTTCTTT	CASNKRGPTEAFF	TRBD1	TRBV12-3/TRBV12-4	TRBJ1-1	-
TGTGCCAGCAGCAAAGGGGGGCAGCTTTTTTGCACGAGTGAAGCTTTCTTT	CASSKGGQLFCTSEAFF	-	TRBV21-1	TRBJ1-1	-
TGTGCCAGCAGTTCCTTGACTAGCGGGAGGAGGAACACCGGGGAGCTGTTTTTT	CASSSLTSGRRNTGELFF	TRBD2	TRBV28	TRBJ2-2	-